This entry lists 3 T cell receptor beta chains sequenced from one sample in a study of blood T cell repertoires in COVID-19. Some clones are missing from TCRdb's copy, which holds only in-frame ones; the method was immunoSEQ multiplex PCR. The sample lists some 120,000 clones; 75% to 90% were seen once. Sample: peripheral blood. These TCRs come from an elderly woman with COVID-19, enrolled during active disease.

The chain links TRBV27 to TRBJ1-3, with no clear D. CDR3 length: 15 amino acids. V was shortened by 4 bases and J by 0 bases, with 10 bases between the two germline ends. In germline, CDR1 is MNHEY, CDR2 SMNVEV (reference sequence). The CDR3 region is CASSSRLNSGNTIYF. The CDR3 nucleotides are TGTGCCAGCAGTTCAAGACTGAACTCTGGAAACACCATATATTTT.

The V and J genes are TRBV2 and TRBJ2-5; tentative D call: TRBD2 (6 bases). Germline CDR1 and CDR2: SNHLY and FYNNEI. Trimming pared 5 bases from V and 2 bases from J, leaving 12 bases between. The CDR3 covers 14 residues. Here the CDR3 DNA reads TGTGCCAGCAGTCAGGGACTTCCACAAGAGACCCAGTACTTC. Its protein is CASSQGLPQETQYF.

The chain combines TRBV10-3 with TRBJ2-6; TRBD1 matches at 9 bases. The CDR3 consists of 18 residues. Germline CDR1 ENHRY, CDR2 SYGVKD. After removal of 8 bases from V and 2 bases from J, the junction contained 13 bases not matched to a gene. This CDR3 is CAIRSLQGQGAGANVLTF. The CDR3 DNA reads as TGTGCCATCCGTAGTTTACAGGGACAGGGAGCTGGGGCCAACGTCCTGACTTTC.